This entry is about one T cell receptor (beta chain). What it binds is not known. CDR1 is MNHEY, CDR2 SMNVEV, per germline (reference sequence). Trimming stripped 6 bases from V and 3 bases from J, with 17 bases between. CDR3 length: 16 residues. The source of the sample is a study of regulatory T cells in long-lasting Graves disease. Library construction for TCR beta used iRepertoire HTBI primers and Arm-PCR of CDR3 regions. TCRdb passed the multiplex PCR reads through MiXCR, listing each CDR3 protein once. In the table there are 400,000 to 600,000 distinct CDR3 sequences, roughly 21% of which are singletons. Time point denoted: persistent/refractory GD, antithyroid drugs over 5 years with positive TRAb. The TCR library was prepared using RNA isolated from PBMCs. Study-level results: Preferential use of TRBV28, TRBJ1-2 and TRBJ2-5 was seen in persistent disease.

This sample comprised peripheral blood mononuclear cells (PBMCs), obtained when the disease was refractory, from a patient treated with antithyroid drugs. The chain is built from TRBV27 and TRBJ2-2; D possibly uses TRBD1 or TRBD2 (5 bases each). This sequence originates from a female donor with Graves disease. Here the CDR3 reads CASSSIGRGDTGELFF. Here the CDR3 DNA reads TGTGCCAGCAGCTCCATTGGGCGAGGGGACACCGGGGAGCTGTTTTTT.